These 3 T cell receptor beta chains were all obtained from the same sample, sequenced in a study of blood T cell repertoires in COVID-19. TCRdb's table, derived via immunoSEQ multiplex PCR, lists solely in-frame clones and lacks some. The sample records 450,000 to 500,000 clones, roughly 88% being singletons. The sequencing sample was made of peripheral blood. All receptors derive from a human donor in a cohort sampled during active COVID-19.

The chain combines TRBV7-8 with TRBJ1-2, with 9 bases lining up with TRBD1. Germline CDR1 is SGHVS and CDR2 is FQNEAQ. This CDR3 has 14 residues. The junction had 5 bases not matched to a gene; V was cut back by 5 bases and J by 4 bases. Here the CDR3 reads CASSPPGQGYGYTF. In DNA form, the CDR3 reads TGTGCCAGCAGCCCCCCGGGACAGGGCTATGGCTACACCTTC.

This rearrangement joins TRBV9 to TRBJ2-3; the D is unclear. The length of the CDR3 is 11 residues. The V and J ends lost 0 bases and 8 bases respectively, with 4 bases between them. Germline V gene data show CDR1 as SGDLS and CDR2 as YYNGEE. The CDR3 sequence is CASSVAGTQYF. The DNA for the CDR3 is TGTGCCAGCAGCGTAGCCGGTACGCAGTATTTT.

V is TRBV6-5 and J is TRBJ2-7; 10 nucleotides line up with TRBD2. From germline, CDR1 is MNHEY and CDR2 SVGAGI. After removal of 10 bases from V and 5 bases from J, the junction contained 8 bases not matched to a gene. This CDR3 is built from 13 residues. The CDR3 sequence: CATPLAGGHEQYF. CDR3 bases: TGTGCCACCCCGTTAGCGGGAGGCCACGAGCAGTACTTC.